A selection of T cell receptor beta chains follows, all from one sample in a study of B cell selection in AIRE deficiency. TCRdb's copy holds only in-frame clones and misses some; the assay was immunoSEQ multiplex PCR. The table has about 20,000 clones, about 96% seen once. Sequences were obtained from conventional CD4+ T cells sorted from PBMCs. All receptors derive from a human donor with AIRE deficiency. CDR3s include the opening cysteine and the closing phenylalanine or tryptophan. The size of a clone is reported for some rows only, either as once, few or many, or as a class for expanded clones.

CDR3: CASSQRLSGLVYEQFF
J: TRBJ2-1
size: .
V: TRBV4-2

CDR3: CASSFLGLRNEQFF
J: TRBJ2-1
size: .
V: TRBV7-9

CDR3: CASSSPTGGDDSYGYTF
J: TRBJ1-2
size: once
V: TRBV7-9

CDR3: CSARTGNTGELFF
J: TRBJ2-2
size: .
V: TRBV29-1

CDR3: CASSLATGETQYF
J: TRBJ2-5
size: .
V: TRBV7-2

CDR3: CASSPGFRNEQFF
J: TRBJ2-1
size: .
V: TRBV18

CDR3: CASSVRQGEGEKLFF
J: TRBJ1-4
size: .
V: TRBV9

CDR3: CASSGMTFSYEQYF
J: TRBJ2-7
size: .
V: TRBV11-2

CDR3: CASSLQGAYGYTF
J: TRBJ1-2
size: .
V: TRBV7-9

CDR3: CASSYSERVGYEQYF
J: TRBJ2-7
size: .
V: TRBV6-6

CDR3: CASTAVRTGVAEAFF
J: TRBJ1-1
size: .
V: TRBV6-1

CDR3: CASSPTGRGDTQYF
J: TRBJ2-3
size: .
V: TRBV18

CDR3: CASSPSSGNTIYF
J: TRBJ1-3
size: .
V: TRBV2

CDR3: CASSLFGVPGANVLTF
J: TRBJ2-6
size: .
V: TRBV7-9

CDR3: CASKGLAGGTDTQYF
J: TRBJ2-3
size: .
V: TRBV2

CDR3: CASPLTRGSSYNEQFF
J: TRBJ2-1
size: .
V: TRBV7-6

CDR3: CASRGDSEVYGYTF
J: TRBJ1-2
size: .
V: TRBV2

CDR3: CASRRVTDTQYF
J: TRBJ2-3
size: .
V: TRBV28

CDR3: CASSFAPAGEQFF
J: TRBJ2-1
size: .
V: TRBV7-2

CDR3: CASSPTGTATYEQYF
J: TRBJ2-7
size: .
V: TRBV7-9

CDR3: CASSPYEPEWGSYEQYF
J: TRBJ2-7
size: .
V: TRBV18

CDR3: CASSGGNQPQHF
J: TRBJ1-5
size: few
V: TRBV28

CDR3: CASSLGTGAHEKLFF
J: TRBJ1-4
size: .
V: TRBV11-1

CDR3: CASSKLPGQGVHEQYF
J: TRBJ2-7
size: .
V: TRBV5-8

CDR3: CASSLASGVRYEQYF
J: TRBJ2-7
size: .
V: TRBV5-6

CDR3: CASSPLAGGVYNEQFF
J: TRBJ2-1
size: .
V: TRBV4-3

CDR3: CASSTTGNTGELFF
J: TRBJ2-2
size: .
V: TRBV4-2

CDR3: CASSPQAIRNEQFF
J: TRBJ2-1
size: .
V: TRBV18

CDR3: CASMVVAGAYEQYF
J: TRBJ2-7
size: .
V: TRBV5-1

CDR3: CASRGPGTASYGYTF
J: TRBJ1-2
size: .
V: TRBV2

CDR3: CASSYVPGYNEQFF
J: TRBJ2-1
size: .
V: TRBV6-5

CDR3: CASSVRLYYGYTF
J: TRBJ1-2
size: .
V: TRBV9

CDR3: CASSIRYNVGPSRQFF
J: TRBJ2-1
size: .
V: TRBV19

CDR3: CASSGGMAGEAFF
J: TRBJ1-1
size: .
V: TRBV7-3

CDR3: CASSHYDRPTNEKLFF
J: TRBJ1-4
size: .
V: TRBV4-2

CDR3: CASRRDSTDTQYF
J: TRBJ2-3
size: .
V: TRBV7-3

CDR3: CASSDHFNQPQHF
J: TRBJ1-5
size: .
V: TRBV6-5

CDR3: CASSLGREDTQYF
J: TRBJ2-3
size: .
V: TRBV7-7

CDR3: CASSLVLDSYEQYF
J: TRBJ2-7
size: .
V: TRBV4-2

CDR3: CASSPGGQGTDTQYF
J: TRBJ2-3
size: .
V: TRBV7-3

CDR3: CASSLAGKGYEQYF
J: TRBJ2-7
size: .
V: TRBV7-6

CDR3: CASSAGTDSGNTIYF
J: TRBJ1-3
size: .
V: TRBV5-1